These 20 T cell receptor beta chains were sequenced from one sample in a study. One entry per CDR3 protein, called by TCRdb with MiXCR from the 5' RACE reads. The sample lists tens of thousands of distinct CDR3 sequences, 24% occurring once. Sequencing was done on a sample of memory CD4+ T cells sorted from blood. Subset of the sample: memory CD4+ T cells, CD4+CD45RO+CD25-. Receptors were obtained from a female donor with breast cancer.

This clonotype came up many times. The chain joins TRBV9 to TRBJ2-7; 8 bases line up with TRBD1. Germline V gene lookup returns CDR1 SGDLS and CDR2 YYNGEE. The CDR3 consists of 15 residues. After removal of 0 bases from V and 2 bases from J, the junction contained 4 bases not matched to a gene. The CDR3 DNA follows: TGTGCCAGCAGCGTAGCCGGGACAGGCCCCTACGAGCAGTACTTC. Translating gives CASSVAGTGPYEQYF.

The sample holds many counts of this clonotype. This rearrangement joins TRBV29-1 to TRBJ2-7; D remains unclear. Germline V gene sequence: CDR1 SQVTM, CDR2 ANQGSEA. CDR3 length: 12 residues. Trimming pared 1 base from V and 1 base from J, leaving 5 bases between. The DNA for the CDR3 is TGCAGCGTTGAAGGGCCTTCCTACGAGCAGTACTTC. Amino acids: CSVEGPSYEQYF.

This clonotype has a handful of counts. The rearrangement joins TRBV12-3 or TRBV12-4 to TRBJ1-1, with D perhaps TRBD1 (6 bases). CDR3 size: 19 residues. V was clipped by 6 bases and J by 0 bases, with 26 bases between them. DNA of the CDR3: TGTGCCAGCAGCTTCATTGGATCTCGGACAGCACTCATGAACACTGAAGCTTTCTTT. Its translation: CASSFIGSRTALMNTEAFF.

The genes are TRBV18 and TRBJ2-7, with D tentatively TRBD1 (8 bases). V was clipped by 4 bases and J by 1 base, with 11 bases between them. Per germline, CDR1 KGHSH and CDR2 LQKENI. This CDR3 contains 14 residues. The CDR3 loop is CASSQRDRSYEQYF. The CDR3 DNA reads TGTGCCAGCTCACAGCGGGACAGGTCCTACGAGCAGTACTTC.

This chain connects TRBV24-1 to TRBJ2-5; tentatively, D is TRBD2 (6 bases). Germline V gene lookup returns CDR1 KGHDR and CDR2 SFDVKD. The CDR3 is 15 residues long. V was pared by 0 bases and J by 4 bases, with 11 bases between. The CDR3 region is CATSDLRSGGETQYF. CDR3 sequence (DNA): TGTGCCACCAGTGATTTGCGTTCCGGGGGAGAGACCCAGTACTTC.

The rearrangement joins TRBV12-3 or TRBV12-4 to TRBJ2-1; the D gene is possibly TRBD2 (5 bases). Trimming took 7 bases from V and 1 from J, leaving 11 bases between them. This CDR3 comprises 14 residues. CDR3 amino acids: CASTGGPSYNEQFF. The CDR3 region has the DNA TGTGCCAGCACTGGCGGGCCGTCCTACAATGAGCAGTTCTTC.

There are a few counts of this clonotype. The CDR3 loop reads CASSPLGVLVNEKLFF. The CDR3 nucleotides are TGTGCCAGCAGTCCCCTGGGGGTCTTGGTGAATGAAAAACTGTTTTTT. The J gene is TRBJ1-4, the V gene TRBV6-5, with a possible D match to TRBD1 (5 bases). CDR3 length: 16 residues. CDR1 and CDR2 from the germline V gene are MNHEY and SVGAGI. The V gene lost 5 bases and the J gene lost 5 bases, with 18 bases spanning the gap.

Here the CDR3 reads CASSLVGSEQFF. The CDR3 nucleotides read TGTGCCAGCAGTTTAGTGGGGTCTGAGCAGTTCTTC. The J gene is TRBJ2-1, the V gene TRBV12-3 or TRBV12-4, with D hard to call. The length of the CDR3 is 12 residues. V was trimmed by 1 base and J by 9 bases, leaving 7 bases between them.

This chain connects TRBV29-1 to TRBJ2-3; 12 bases are shared with TRBD2. The V and J ends lost 4 bases and 6 bases, in that order; junction bases with no gene match: 11. Germline V gene lookup returns CDR1 SQVTM and CDR2 ANQGSEA. The CDR3 consists of 16 residues. The chain's CDR3 is CSVVGSLAGGPDTQYF. The CDR3 DNA sequence: TGCAGCGTTGTGGGGAGTCTAGCGGGGGGGCCGGATACGCAGTATTTT.

This clonotype was observed a handful of times. This chain links TRBV27 with TRBJ1-1; 8 positions agree with TRBD1. V trimming: 4 bases; J trimming: 4 bases; junction bases outside the gene matches: 2. This CDR3 spans 13 amino acids. Germline V gene lookup returns CDR1 MNHEY and CDR2 SMNVEV (reference sequence). Here the CDR3 reads CASSWTGSTEAFF. CDR3 bases: TGTGCCAGCAGTTGGACAGGGTCCACTGAAGCTTTCTTT.

This clonotype was observed many times. The chain recombines TRBV9 with TRBJ2-1; 9 bases align to TRBD2. V gave up 0 bases and J gave up 6 bases; unmatched junction bases: 4. The CDR3 length is 15 residues. Germline CDR1 reads SGDLS; CDR2 reads YYNGEE. CDR3 nucleotides: TGTGCCAGCAGCGTAGGAGTTAGCGGGAGCAATGAGCAGTTCTTC. Its translation is CASSVGVSGSNEQFF.

V usage is TRBV5-5 and J usage is TRBJ1-4; perhaps TRBD1 as D (5 bases). The CDR3 runs to 15 residues. In germline, CDR1 is SGHKS, CDR2 YYEKEE (reference sequence). Between the trimmed V and J ends, which lost 1 base and 10 bases, there was a span of 17 bases. The DNA of the CDR3 is TGTGCCAGCAGCTTGTTTATAAGGAATCAGGGAAAACTGTTTTTT. The encoded protein is CASSLFIRNQGKLFF.

This clonotype was detected ten times or more. V usage is TRBV5-1 and J usage is TRBJ2-7; the match to TRBD1 covers 8 bases. With 3 bases clipped from V and 2 bases from J, the junction kept 7 bases outside the gene matches. Looked up from germline, CDR1 is SGHRS and CDR2 is YFSETQ. There are 15 residues in the CDR3. For the CDR3, the DNA is TGCGCCAGCAGCTCTCAGGGGGCAGGAACCTACGAGCAGTACTTC. It codes for CASSSQGAGTYEQYF.

A note on this clonotype: Sequence at one end of the junction differs from germline and may be a read error. The genes are TRBV3-1 and TRBJ1-5; D ambiguous. This CDR3 spans 12 amino acids. The germline V gene encodes CDR1 LGHDT and CDR2 YNNKEL (reference sequence). CDR3 nucleotide sequence: TGTGCCAGCAGCCACACCGATCAGCCCCCGCATTTT. Its translation is CASSHTDQPPHF.

Turning to this clonotype: A much larger clonotype is one base distant, so this may be a read error. The rearrangement links TRBV6-5 to TRBJ2-7, with D tentatively TRBD1 (6 bases). Trimming took off 4 bases at V and 3 bases at J, with 13 bases between the two ends. Looked up from germline, CDR1 is MNHEY and CDR2 is SVGAGI. The CDR3 runs to 14 residues. The CDR3 DNA reads as TGTGCCAGCAGTTGTAGGGGGATCGGCTACGAGCAGTACTTC. This codes for CASSCRGIGYEQYF.

The chain links TRBV7-9 to TRBJ2-3, with D possibly being TRBD2 (6 bases). Deletions cut 4 bases from V and 0 bases from J, with 11 bases between. The germline gives CDR1 SEHNR, CDR2 FQNEAQ (reference sequence). The CDR3 consists of 15 residues. CDR3 loop: CASSSSGDSTDTQYF. The DNA of the CDR3 is TGTGCCAGCAGCTCATCGGGAGATAGCACAGATACGCAGTATTTT.

This clonotype has at least ten counts. V gene TRBV7-6 combines with J gene TRBJ2-7; D not resolved. This CDR3 has 15 amino acids. Trimming took 1 base from V and 0 from J, leaving 10 bases between them. Germline-derived CDR1 and CDR2 are SGHVS and FNYEAQ. The CDR3 DNA reads TGTGCCAGCAGCTTAGGTACCGGGTTCTCCTACGAGCAGTACTTC. Residues: CASSLGTGFSYEQYF.

As to this clonotype: It may be a read error: a sequence one base away is much more abundant. The CDR3 sequence is CASSPRYQPQRF. The DNA for the CDR3 is TGTGCCAGCAGCCCCCGATATCAGCCCCAGCGTTTT. The chain combines TRBV12-3 or TRBV12-4 with TRBJ1-5; no definite D call. CDR3 length: 12 amino acids.

Worth noting for this clonotype: A much larger clone lies a single base off, so this may be a read error. This chain uses TRBV27 with TRBJ2-1, with TRBD2 matching 8 bases. The germline V gene has CDR1 MNHEY and CDR2 SMNVEV (reference sequence). J lost 9 bases, V lost 0 bases, and 13 bases had no gene match. This CDR3 has 17 amino acids. The CDR3 here is CASSLSLVGGALGEQFF. In DNA form, the CDR3 reads TGTGCCAGCAGTTTATCACTCGTCGGGGGGGCCTTGGGTGAGCAGTTCTTC.

The chain employs TRBV6-1 and TRBJ1-5; D not resolved. CDR3 length equals 14 residues. Looked up from germline, CDR1 is MNHNS and CDR2 is SASEGT. Trimming removed 4 bases from V and 3 bases from J, with 10 bases in between. The CDR3: CASSVQLNNQPQHF. For the CDR3, the DNA is TGTGCCAGCAGTGTACAGCTGAACAATCAGCCCCAGCATTTT.